This entry is about one T cell receptor (beta chain). This clone's antigen is unknown. One end of the junction fails to match germline, which may point to a read error. The library was produced with PCR. These reads were obtained on an Illumina HiSeq 2500. To normalize quantification of the TCRbeta repertoire, the TCR libraries were built with molecular barcoding that relied on unique molecular identifiers. TCRdb reprocessing: public reads trimmed at Q25 with fastp, clones called with MiXCR, in-frame beta chains kept. Each entry is one CDR3 protein sequence, shown with its most common DNA and genes. Present in this sample are some 500,000 distinct CDR3 sequences, around 19% of which were seen just once. Roughly 3.3% of the sample belongs to the ten largest clones. The entry originates in a study of T-cell reconstitution after alpha-beta-depleted transplantation in children (dated by TCRdb to about 2016). A note on the overall study: Using TCR repertoire profiling, the study quantitatively followed how T-cell immune reconstitution unfolded in children after TCRalphabeta/CD19-depleted allogeneic hematopoietic cell transplantation.

The sequence was collected from a human donor who donated a stem cell graft to a child with acute lymphoblastic leukemia. Sequences were derived from PBMCs from the stem cell graft donor, sampled from the stem cell graft.

Read as DNA, the sequence is TGTACCAGCACCACAATCGCACAGGGGTGGGATGGCTACACCTTC. Its protein reads: CTSTTIAQGWDGYTF. The V gene is TRBV6-1 and the J gene is TRBJ1-2; 7 bases in between match TRBD1. Per the germline V gene, MNHNS is the CDR1 and SASEGT is the CDR2. Its CDR3 holds 15 amino acids, cysteine through phenylalanine. Of the read, only the CDR3 DNA is kept; its 45 bases are in frame from base 1.